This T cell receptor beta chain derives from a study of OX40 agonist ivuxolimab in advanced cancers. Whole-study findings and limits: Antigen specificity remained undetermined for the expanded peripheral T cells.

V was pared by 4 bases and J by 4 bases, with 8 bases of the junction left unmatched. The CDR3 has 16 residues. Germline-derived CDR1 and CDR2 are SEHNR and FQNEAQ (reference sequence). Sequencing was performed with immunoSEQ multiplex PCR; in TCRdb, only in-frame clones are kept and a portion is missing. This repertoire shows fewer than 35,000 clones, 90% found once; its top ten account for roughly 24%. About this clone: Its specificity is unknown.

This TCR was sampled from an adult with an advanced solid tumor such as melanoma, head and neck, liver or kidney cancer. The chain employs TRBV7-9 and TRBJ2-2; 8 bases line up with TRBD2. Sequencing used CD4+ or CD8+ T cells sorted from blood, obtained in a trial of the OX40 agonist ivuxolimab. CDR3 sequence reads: CASSSGTRGGTGELFF. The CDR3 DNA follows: TGTGCCAGCAGCTCCGGGACTAGAGGTGGCACCGGGGAGCTGTTTTTT.